The 25 T cell receptor beta chains below were found in one sample sequenced in a study of T cell responses to AZD1222 COVID-19 vaccine. Sequencing used immunoSEQ multiplex PCR; TCRdb keeps in-frame clones, though not all of them. The sample lists roughly 100,000 clones, 91% occurring once. The input for sequencing was peripheral blood, taken on day 0 of AZD1222 vaccination. All receptors derive from an adult in good health.

V is TRBV7-9 and J is TRBJ2-7, with 9 bases identical to TRBD1. Trimming took 3 bases from V and 4 from J; bases not matched to a gene: 1. CDR1 is SEHNR, CDR2 FQNEAQ, per germline (reference sequence). This CDR3 comprises 13 residues. Written as DNA, the CDR3 is TGTGCCAGCAGCTTTGACAGGGGGTACGAGCAGTACTTC. It yields the protein CASSFDRGYEQYF.

In DNA, the CDR3 is TGTGCCAGCAGCTTAGAGAAGTGGGGGCCGAACACTGAAGCTTTCTTT. Amino acid sequence: CASSLEKWGPNTEAFF. The chain couples TRBV7-9 to TRBJ1-1; a possible D gene is TRBD1 (6 bases). V lost 1 base to trimming and J lost 1 base, with 13 bases between them. The CDR3 runs to 16 residues. Germline CDR1 SEHNR, CDR2 FQNEAQ (reference sequence).

The chain joins TRBV7-2 to TRBJ1-1; D call uncertain. The CDR3 contains 14 residues. CDR1 and CDR2 (germline): SGHTA, FQGNSA. Trimming pared 3 bases from V and 2 bases from J, leaving 10 bases between. CDR3 in amino acids: CASSFGSHNTEAFF. CDR3 bases: TGTGCCAGCAGCTTCGGATCTCATAACACTGAAGCTTTCTTT.

The chain recombines TRBV7-2 with TRBJ2-7; 7 positions match TRBD1. With 3 bases clipped from V and 0 bases from J, the junction kept 17 bases outside the gene matches. CDR1 and CDR2 from the germline V gene are SGHTA and FQGNSA. The CDR3 has 19 amino acids. CDR3 residues: CASSFSSVASGGSSYEQYF. The CDR3 region has the DNA TGTGCCAGCAGCTTCAGCTCGGTGGCTTCAGGGGGAAGCTCCTACGAGCAGTACTTC.

The rearrangement uses TRBV7-2 and TRBJ2-2; D remains unclear. Germline CDR1 and CDR2: SGHTA and FQGNSA. The CDR3 runs 14 residues. Trimming took 2 bases from V and 3 from J, leaving 7 bases between them. The CDR3 coding sequence is TGTGCCAGCAGCTTACGTGACTACACCGGGGAGCTGTTTTTT. Its translation is CASSLRDYTGELFF.

V and J are TRBV24-1 and TRBJ1-2; D call uncertain. V was cut by 5 bases and J by 5 bases, with 11 bases left in between. Germline V gene lookup returns CDR1 KGHDR and CDR2 SFDVKD. This CDR3 has 13 amino acids. CDR3 nucleotide sequence: TGTGCCACCAGTGTGAATACAGAATATGGCTACACCTTC. Protein product: CATSVNTEYGYTF.

V gene TRBV10-3 combines with J gene TRBJ2-1; D possibly corresponds to TRBD2 (6 bases). CDR1 and CDR2 from the germline V gene are ENHRY and SYGVKD. CDR3 length: 13 residues. The V end lost 5 bases, the J end lost 4 bases, and 9 bases lay between the germline ends. CDR3 sequence (DNA): TGTGCCATCAGTCGGGACTTATACAATGAGCAGTTCTTC. Translated, it gives CAISRDLYNEQFF.

The J gene is TRBJ2-7, the V gene TRBV28, with unresolved D. This CDR3 contains 12 residues. Germline V gene sequence: CDR1 MDHEN, CDR2 SYDVKM. V lost 6 bases and J lost 0, with 6 bases in between. The CDR3 loop is CASSPISYEQYF. The CDR3 DNA is TGTGCCAGCAGCCCGATCTCCTACGAGCAGTACTTC.

The J gene is TRBJ1-1, the V gene TRBV28, with 9 positions matching TRBD1. The ends lost 5 bases at V and 0 bases at J; junction bases unmatched: 10. The CDR3 extends over 17 amino acids. CDR1 MDHEN and CDR2 SYDVKM come from the germline V gene. The CDR3 protein is CASSMLPGQGMNTEAFF. The CDR3, as DNA: TGTGCCAGCAGTATGCTACCGGGACAGGGAATGAACACTGAAGCTTTCTTT.

The chain joins TRBV29-1 to TRBJ2-7; the D call may be TRBD1 or TRBD2 (6 bases each). This CDR3 is built from 15 residues. CDR1 SQVTM and CDR2 ANQGSEA come from the germline V gene. Trimming stripped 0 bases from V and 0 bases from J, with 12 bases between. In DNA form, the CDR3 reads TGCAGCGTTGAAGAGAGGGGGGTCGGCTCCTACGAGCAGTACTTC. The encoded protein is CSVEERGVGSYEQYF.

This chain uses TRBV7-2 with TRBJ2-2; 9 bases align to TRBD2. Germline V gene data show CDR1 as SGHTA and CDR2 as FQGNSA. V lost 4 bases and J lost 4; bases outside the gene matches: 7. The length of the CDR3 is 16 residues. CDR3 in DNA: TGTGCCAGCAGCTCGGGACTAGCAGTAGGCACCGGGGAGCTGTTTTTT. Protein sequence: CASSSGLAVGTGELFF.

J is TRBJ2-5 and V is TRBV7-7; 11 nucleotides align to TRBD2. CDR3 length equals 15 residues. The J segment lost 5 bases and the V segment lost 3 bases, leaving 5 bases of the junction unmatched. Germline loops: CDR1 SSHAT, CDR2 FNYEAQ (reference sequence). CDR3 coding DNA: TGTGCCAGCAGCTTTACTAGCGGGAGAGGGGAGACCCAGTACTTC. It yields the protein CASSFTSGRGETQYF. Based on the CDR3 plus reference TRBV7-7 and TRBJ2-5, the full variable domain is GAGVSQSPRYKVTKRGQDVTLRCDPISSHATLYWYQQALGQGPEFLTYFNYEAQPDKSGLPSDRFSAERPEGSISTLTIQRTEQRDSAMYRCASSFTSGRGETQYFGPGTRLLVL.

This chain links TRBV28 with TRBJ2-5; D is unclear. CDR3 length: 14 residues. The V end was cut by 3 bases, the J end by 2 bases, with 10 bases between. The germline gives CDR1 MDHEN, CDR2 SYDVKM. The CDR3: CASSFASLQETQYF. The CDR3 bases are TGTGCCAGCAGTTTTGCTAGTCTTCAAGAGACCCAGTACTTC.

This sequence joins TRBV15 and TRBJ2-5; D tentatively fits TRBD1 or TRBD2 (6 bases each). This CDR3 has 14 residues. Germline CDR1 and CDR2: LNHNV and YYDKDF (reference sequence). The V end was cut by 1 base, the J end by 7 bases, with 13 bases between. Written as DNA, the CDR3 is TGTGCCACCAGCAGAGGCGTGGAGGGGGGGACCCAGTACTTC. Its translation is CATSRGVEGGTQYF.

V and J are TRBV6-2 or TRBV6-3 and TRBJ2-5; the match to TRBD2 covers 9 bases. Germline V gene lookup returns CDR1 MNHEY and CDR2 SVGEGT. Trimming at V came to 6 bases and at J to 1 base, leaving 9 bases not matched to a gene. The CDR3 has 16 amino acids. The CDR3, as DNA: TGTGCCAGCAGCCCATATCAGCGGGGGGTCCAAGAGACCCAGTACTTC. It codes for CASSPYQRGVQETQYF.

J is TRBJ1-2 and V is TRBV7-2, with D uncertain. CDR3 size: 13 residues. Trimming took off 3 bases at V and 3 bases at J, with 8 bases between the two ends. CDR1 and CDR2 (germline): SGHTA, FQGNSA. DNA of the CDR3: TGTGCCAGCAGCTTGGCCGCATACTATGGCTACACCTTC. It encodes CASSLAAYYGYTF.

This chain joins TRBV3-1 (or the pseudogene TRBV3-2) and TRBJ1-2; D remains ambiguous. CDR1 is LGHDT and CDR2 is YNNKEL in the germline V gene (reference sequence). This CDR3 contains 13 residues. Trimming removed 5 bases from V and 2 bases from J, with 9 bases in between. CDR3 in DNA: TGTGCCAGCAGCGAGTTGAGGAACTATGGCTACACCTTC. Protein product: CASSELRNYGYTF.

The chain uses TRBV28 and TRBJ1-3, with TRBD1 matching 10 bases. The CDR3 extends over 16 amino acids. Germline CDR1 MDHEN, CDR2 SYDVKM. After removal of 3 bases from V and 4 bases from J, the junction contained 6 bases not matched to a gene. CDR3 in amino acids: CASSFTGTGEGNTIYF. CDR3 sequence (DNA): TGTGCCAGCAGTTTTACCGGGACAGGGGAAGGAAACACCATATATTTT.

The J gene is TRBJ1-5, the V gene TRBV19; TRBD1 agrees at 10 bases. Unmatched junction bases numbered 7, after V lost 5 bases and J lost 6 bases. The CDR3 consists of 15 residues. In germline, CDR1 is LNHDA, CDR2 SQIVND (reference sequence). Here the CDR3 reads CASSFRQGAGQPQHF. DNA of the CDR3: TGTGCCAGTAGTTTCAGACAGGGGGCCGGTCAGCCCCAGCATTTT.

The CDR3 DNA follows: TGTGCCGGATCTGGGGCCAACGTCCTGACTTTC. The encoded protein is CAGSGANVLTF. The J gene is TRBJ2-6, the V gene TRBV6-5, with no clear D. CDR3 length: 11 residues. Germline V gene lookup returns CDR1 MNHEY and CDR2 SVGAGI. V was shortened by 11 bases and J by 1 base, with 3 bases between the two germline ends.

V and J are TRBV19 and TRBJ1-5; D is ambiguous. With 6 bases removed from V and 0 bases from J, the gap between germline ends came to 9 bases. The germline gives CDR1 LNHDA, CDR2 SQIVND (reference sequence). CDR3 length: 14 amino acids. The CDR3 DNA sequence: TGTGCCAGTAGAGAGTACTATAGCAATCAGCCCCAGCATTTT. Protein product: CASREYYSNQPQHF.

This clone came up a few times. V is TRBV12-3 or TRBV12-4 and J is TRBJ2-7, with D unresolved. The CDR3 has 11 amino acids. The V end lost 6 bases, the J end lost 3 bases, and 6 bases lay between the germline ends. This CDR3 reads CASSPHYEQYF. As DNA, the CDR3 is TGTGCCAGCAGCCCTCACTACGAGCAGTACTTC.

V is TRBV19 and J is TRBJ2-1; 10 nucleotides match TRBD2. V dropped 3 bases and J dropped 4; count of bases not matched to a gene: 6. The CDR3 covers 16 residues. Germline V gives CDR1 LNHDA, CDR2 SQIVND (reference sequence). The CDR3 region is CASSISGLAEYNEQFF. The CDR3 bases are TGTGCCAGTAGTATCTCAGGACTAGCGGAATACAATGAGCAGTTCTTC.

The chain is built from TRBV18 and TRBJ2-3, with 11 positions matching TRBD2. CDR1 KGHSH and CDR2 LQKENI come from the germline V gene. This CDR3 contains 15 residues. Germline trimming cut 5 bases from V and 3 bases from J; bases unmatched to any gene: 4. CDR3 sequence: CASSTSGSGTDTQYF. The CDR3, as DNA: TGTGCCAGCTCAACTAGCGGGAGCGGGACAGATACGCAGTATTTT.

The chain links TRBV2 to TRBJ2-7, with D perhaps TRBD2 (5 bases). The V gene's germline CDR1 is SNHLY and CDR2 FYNNEI. Deletions cut 6 bases from V and 3 bases from J, with 9 bases between. The CDR3 extends over 12 amino acids. In DNA, the CDR3 is TGTGCCAGCAGAGCGGCCCACTACGAGCAGTACTTC. Its translation is CASRAAHYEQYF. Full variable domain (outside the CDR3, taken from reference TRBV2 and TRBJ2-7): EPEVTQTPSHQVTQMGQEVILRCVPISNHLYFYWYRQILGQKVEFLVSFYNNEISEKSEIFDDQFSVERPDGSNFTLKIRSTKLEDSAMYFCASRAAHYEQYFGPGTRLTVT.